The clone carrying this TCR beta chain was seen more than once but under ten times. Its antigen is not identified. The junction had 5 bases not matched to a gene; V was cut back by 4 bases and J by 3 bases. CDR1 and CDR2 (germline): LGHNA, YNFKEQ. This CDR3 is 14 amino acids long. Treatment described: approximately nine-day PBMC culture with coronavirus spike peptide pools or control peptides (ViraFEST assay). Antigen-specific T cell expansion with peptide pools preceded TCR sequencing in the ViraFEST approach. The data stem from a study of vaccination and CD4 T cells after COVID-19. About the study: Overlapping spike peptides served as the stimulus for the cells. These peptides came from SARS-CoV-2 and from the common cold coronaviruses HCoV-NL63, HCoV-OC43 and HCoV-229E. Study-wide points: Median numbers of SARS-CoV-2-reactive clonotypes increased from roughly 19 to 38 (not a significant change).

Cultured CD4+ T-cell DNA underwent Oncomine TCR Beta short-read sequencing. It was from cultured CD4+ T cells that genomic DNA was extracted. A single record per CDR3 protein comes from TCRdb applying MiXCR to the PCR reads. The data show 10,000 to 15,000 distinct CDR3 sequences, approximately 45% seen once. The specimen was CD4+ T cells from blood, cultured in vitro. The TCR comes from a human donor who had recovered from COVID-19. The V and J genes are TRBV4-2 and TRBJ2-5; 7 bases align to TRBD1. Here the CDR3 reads CASSPTGLKETQYF. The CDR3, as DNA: TGTGCCAGCAGCCCGACAGGGCTTAAAGAGACCCAGTACTTC.